The 19 T cell receptor beta chains reported below all come from one sample, sequenced in a study of blood T cell repertoires in COVID-19. Profiled with immunoSEQ multiplex PCR; TCRdb holds only in-frame clones, not every one. The sample yields about 170,000 clones, approximately 90% seen once. Sequenced sample: peripheral blood. These receptors all stem from a man younger than 30 with COVID-19, enrolled during active disease.

The chain joins TRBV9 to TRBJ2-2; no firm D call. The CDR3 is 13 residues long. Trimming cost V 3 bases and J 1 base, with 4 bases left between them. CDR1 and CDR2 from the germline V gene are SGDLS and YYNGEE. The CDR3 protein is CASSGQNTGELFF. The CDR3 coding sequence is TGTGCCAGCAGCGGACAGAACACCGGGGAGCTGTTTTTT.

The gene calls are TRBV6-2 or TRBV6-3 and TRBJ2-1; D ambiguous. The CDR3 runs 16 residues. CDR1 is MNHEY, CDR2 SVGEGT, per germline. V was pared by 6 bases and J by 0 bases, with 15 bases between. CDR3: CASSSDIPSSYNEQFF. DNA of the CDR3: TGTGCCAGCAGCTCTGACATCCCGAGCTCCTACAATGAGCAGTTCTTC.

The V and J genes are TRBV12-3 or TRBV12-4 and TRBJ2-1; D unclear. The CDR3 has 13 residues. V was pared by 2 bases and J by 7 bases, with 9 bases between. CDR3 bases: TGTGCCAGCAGTTTATTATCTGTAAATGAGCAGTTCTTC. Protein product: CASSLLSVNEQFF.

The chain couples TRBV9 to TRBJ2-2, with 7 bases identical to TRBD1. Per germline, CDR1 SGDLS and CDR2 YYNGEE. This CDR3 is built from 15 residues. J was trimmed by 6 bases and V by 4 bases; bases with no gene match: 9. The CDR3 DNA reads as TGTGCCAGCAGCTCCAACATACAGGGGTCCGGGGAGCTGTTTTTT. This codes for CASSSNIQGSGELFF.

This chain joins TRBV30 and TRBJ2-1; 11 nucleotides line up with TRBD2. The germline V gene encodes CDR1 GTSNPN and CDR2 SVGIG (reference sequence). V lost 5 bases and J lost 7; bases outside the gene matches: 7. The CDR3 consists of 14 residues. This CDR3 is CAWGTSGSFNEQFF. As DNA, the CDR3 is TGTGCCTGGGGTACTAGCGGGAGTTTTAATGAGCAGTTCTTC.

The chain recombines TRBV6-5 with TRBJ2-7; 9 nucleotides agree with TRBD2. The CDR3 runs to 12 residues. Germline V CDR1 and CDR2: MNHEY, SVGAGI. J gave up 0 bases and V 9 bases, and 0 bases lay outside the gene matches. This chain's CDR3 is CASSGGSYEQYF. The DNA for the CDR3 is TGTGCCAGTAGCGGGGGCTCCTACGAGCAGTACTTC.

This clone appeared many times. The chain couples TRBV15 to TRBJ2-7; TRBD1 matches at 10 bases. V trimming: 6 bases; J trimming: 2 bases; junction bases outside the gene matches: 7. The length of the CDR3 is 15 residues. Germline-derived CDR1 and CDR2 are LNHNV and YYDKDF (reference sequence). CDR3 sequence: CATSPGTGDPYEQYF. The CDR3 coding sequence is TGTGCCACCAGTCCCGGGACAGGGGACCCCTACGAGCAGTACTTC.

This clone was detected only once. The V call is TRBV6-2 or TRBV6-3, the J call TRBJ1-1; 7 bases are shared with TRBD1. CDR3 length: 17 residues. J lost 4 bases, V lost 5 bases, and 16 bases had no gene match. Germline V lookup: CDR1 MNHEY, CDR2 SVGEGT. CDR3 region: CASSLGAGGLEGTEAFF. CDR3 coding DNA: TGTGCCAGCAGTCTTGGGGCAGGGGGACTCGAGGGCACTGAAGCTTTCTTT.

The count of this clone is one. V gene TRBV9 combines with J gene TRBJ1-2; perhaps TRBD1 as D (5 bases). The V gene lost 0 bases and the J gene lost 3 bases, with 9 bases spanning the gap. The CDR3 is 14 residues long. The germline V gene has CDR1 SGDLS and CDR2 YYNGEE. The CDR3 region has the DNA TGTGCCAGCAGCGTAGGACAGATCGACTATGGCTACACCTTC. This translates into CASSVGQIDYGYTF.

The chain employs TRBV11-2 and TRBJ1-3, with a tentative D call TRBD1 (6 bases). V lost 5 bases, J lost 0 bases, and 8 bases lay in between. The CDR3 covers 14 residues. Germline values: CDR1 SGHAT, CDR2 FQNNGV. The CDR3 DNA follows: TGTGCCAGCAGCGACAGGAGCTCTGGAAACACCATATATTTT. It codes for CASSDRSSGNTIYF.

V usage is TRBV19 and J usage is TRBJ1-2, with 8 bases identical to TRBD1. This CDR3 is built from 13 residues. The V gene's germline CDR1 is LNHDA and CDR2 SQIVND (reference sequence). The J segment lost 6 bases and the V segment lost 6 bases, leaving 6 bases of the junction unmatched. CDR3 in DNA: TGTGCCAGTAGAAAGGACAGGGACAATGGCTACACCTTC. Amino acid sequence: CASRKDRDNGYTF.

The gene calls are TRBV9 and TRBJ2-1, with 9 bases identical to TRBD2. CDR1 is SGDLS, CDR2 YYNGEE, per germline. After removal of 3 bases from V and 4 bases from J, the junction contained 5 bases not matched to a gene. This CDR3 has 15 amino acids. The CDR3 is CASSAGTSFYNEQFF. In nucleotides, the CDR3 is TGTGCCAGCAGCGCCGGGACTAGCTTTTACAATGAGCAGTTCTTC. The entire variable domain, with the rest obtained from reference TRBV9 and TRBJ2-1, is as follows: DSGVTQTPKHLITATGQRVTLRCSPRSGDLSVYWYQQSLDQGLQFLIQYYNGEERAKGNILERFSAQQFPDLHSELNLSSLELGDSALYFCASSAGTSFYNEQFFGPGTRLTVL.

Remarks on this clone: One end of the junction does not line up with germline, which may come from a read error. The CDR3, as DNA: TGCAGCGTGGGGGACAGACCAAATGAAAAACTGCTTTTT. This codes for CSVGDRPNEKLLF. The gene calls are TRBV29-1 and TRBJ1-4; 7 positions agree with TRBD1. This CDR3 spans 13 amino acids. Germline CDR1 is SQVTM and CDR2 is ANQGSEA.

This clone turned up a few times. V usage is TRBV6-5 and J usage is TRBJ2-5, with 7 bases identical to TRBD1. The germline V gene has CDR1 MNHEY and CDR2 SVGAGI. The CDR3 loop spans 16 amino acids. Germline trimming cut 2 bases from V and 4 bases from J; bases unmatched to any gene: 10. CDR3 sequence: CASSYEVAGGRETQYF. In nucleotides, the CDR3 is TGTGCCAGCAGTTACGAGGTCGCAGGGGGAAGAGAGACCCAGTACTTC.

V usage is TRBV9 and J usage is TRBJ1-3; the match to TRBD1 covers 9 bases. V gave up 3 bases and J gave up 3 bases; unmatched junction bases: 1. The CDR3 is made up of 14 amino acids. CDR1 SGDLS and CDR2 YYNGEE come from the germline V gene. The CDR3 DNA follows: TGTGCCAGCAGCGGGGACAGGGATGGAAACACCATATATTTT. Amino acids: CASSGDRDGNTIYF.

The V gene is TRBV14, the J gene TRBJ2-7, with 7 nucleotides matching TRBD1. The CDR3 is 13 amino acids. The germline V gene encodes CDR1 SGHDN and CDR2 FVKESK. V lost 4 bases, J lost 3 bases, and 3 bases stayed unmatched. Written as DNA, the CDR3 is TGTGCCAGCAGCCGGGCAGGGGGCTACGAGCAGTACTTC. Protein product: CASSRAGGYEQYF.

This clone was detected ten times or more. The chain couples TRBV28 to TRBJ2-7; D perhaps matches TRBD1 (5 bases). The CDR3 contains 11 residues. The germline V gene encodes CDR1 MDHEN and CDR2 SYDVKM. Trimming stripped 7 bases from V and 3 bases from J, with 7 bases between. The CDR3 DNA is TGTGCCAGCAACAGGTACTACGAGCAGTACTTC. Translating gives CASNRYYEQYF.

The chain links TRBV9 to TRBJ1-1, with D possibly matching TRBD1 (5 bases). Trimming cost V 4 bases and J 1 base, with 11 bases left between them. From germline, CDR1 is SGDLS and CDR2 YYNGEE. CDR3 size: 14 residues. Written as DNA, the CDR3 is TGTGCCAGCAGCCCAGGGTATTCGAACACTGAAGCTTTCTTT. Amino acids: CASSPGYSNTEAFF.

This clone was seen a single time. The rearrangement uses TRBV28 and TRBJ1-2; D unclear. Germline-derived CDR1 and CDR2 are MDHEN and SYDVKM. This CDR3 comprises 13 residues. Trimming left V 2 bases short and J 5 bases short, with 9 bases between. The CDR3 loop is CASSLETGYGYTF. The DNA of the CDR3 is TGTGCCAGCAGTTTAGAGACGGGGTATGGCTACACCTTC.